This passage covers 19 T cell receptor beta chains from one sample sequenced in a study of blood T cell repertoires in COVID-19. TCRdb's copy holds only in-frame clones and misses some; the assay was immunoSEQ multiplex PCR. In the table there are around 250,000 clones, just under 85% of which are singletons. Specimen: PBMCs or T cells enriched from blood (not recorded which). Receptors originate from a man in his forties who had recovered from COVID-19.

A few counts support this clone. V usage is TRBV6-5 and J usage is TRBJ1-2; 9 nucleotides match TRBD1. V lost 6 bases to trimming and J lost 8 bases; unmatched junction nucleotides: 13. In germline, CDR1 is MNHEY, CDR2 SVGAGI. The CDR3 has 15 amino acids. The CDR3 is CASSAFLTGGSGYTF. In nucleotides, the CDR3 is TGTGCCAGCAGCGCCTTTCTGACAGGGGGTTCCGGCTACACCTTC.

Written as DNA, the CDR3 is TGTGCCAGCAGCGTAGGGAGCGGGACGAAAGATACGCAGTATTTT. Translation gives CASSVGSGTKDTQYF. The V gene is TRBV9, the J gene TRBJ2-3; 7 bases align to TRBD2. The length of the CDR3 is 15 residues. The V gene's germline CDR1 is SGDLS and CDR2 YYNGEE. The V and J ends lost 0 bases and 5 bases, in that order; junction bases with no gene match: 6.

The chain recombines TRBV5-8 with TRBJ1-2; no firm D call. The germline gives CDR1 SGHTS, CDR2 YDEGEE. Trimming left V 0 bases short and J 1 base short, with 16 bases between. This CDR3 has 17 amino acids. The CDR3: CASSLVGLEGDNYGYTF. Here the CDR3 DNA reads TGTGCCAGCAGCTTGGTAGGACTAGAAGGAGATAACTATGGCTACACCTTC.

The chain links TRBV27 to TRBJ2-7; 7 positions match TRBD2. V was clipped by 3 bases and J by 0 bases; unmatched bases: 8. This CDR3 has 16 residues. Germline values: CDR1 MNHEY, CDR2 SMNVEV (reference sequence). The CDR3 region has the DNA TGTGCCAGCAGTTTGCGGCTAGCGGCGGTCTCCTACGAGCAGTACTTC. Translation: CASSLRLAAVSYEQYF.

This rearrangement joins TRBV7-2 to TRBJ1-6; D gene unclear. CDR1 is SGHTA, CDR2 FQGNSA, per germline. V lost 0 bases, J lost 8 bases, and 14 bases lay in between. CDR3 length: 16 amino acids. CDR3 DNA sequence: TGTGCCAGCAGCTTAGCGAATCAGGCACTTTATTCACCCCTCCACTTT. This sequence encodes CASSLANQALYSPLHF.

The chain joins TRBV2 to TRBJ2-7, with 7 nucleotides matching TRBD1. The CDR3 has 16 amino acids. V was clipped by 3 bases and J by 0 bases; unmatched bases: 8. Germline assignment: CDR1 SNHLY and CDR2 FYNNEI. The CDR3 region has the DNA TGTGCCAGCAGTGAGGACAGGCCGTCTCCCTCCTACGAGCAGTACTTC. It specifies CASSEDRPSPSYEQYF.

The chain carries TRBV28 and TRBJ1-4; 7 positions match TRBD1. CDR1 MDHEN and CDR2 SYDVKM come from the germline V gene. The CDR3 loop spans 16 amino acids. V trimming: 2 bases; J trimming: 5 bases; junction bases outside the gene matches: 8. The CDR3 DNA sequence: TGTGCCAGCAGTTTACAGGCGACAGGGCTGAATGAAAAACTGTTTTTT. Translated: CASSLQATGLNEKLFF.

This chain links TRBV23-1 with TRBJ2-7, with 9 nucleotides matching TRBD1. TRBV23-1 carries the ORF label, with uncertain function. The CDR3 length is 16 residues. With V trimmed by 4 bases and J by 9 bases, 16 bases remained unmatched. The CDR3 loop reads CASSLPWGQGLVWQYF. The CDR3 nucleotides read TGCGCCAGCAGTCTCCCATGGGGACAGGGTTTAGTATGGCAGTACTTC.

This chain links TRBV21-1 with TRBJ1-6. TRBV21-1 counts as a pseudogene. The CDR3 is 16 amino acids. The CDR3 nucleotides are TGTGCCAGCAGCAAACTCTCTGGGGCGGGGGCGTGGCCCCTCCACTTT. Its translation is CASSKLSGAGAWPLHF.

This chain joins TRBV7-3 and TRBJ2-5; TRBD2 is a possible D gene (6 bases). With 2 bases removed from V and 3 bases from J, the gap between germline ends came to 7 bases. The germline CDR1 and CDR2 sequences are SGHTA and FQGTGA. This CDR3 has 13 amino acids. The CDR3 region is CASSLGTEETQYF. The CDR3 region has the DNA TGTGCCAGCAGCTTAGGGACTGAAGAGACCCAGTACTTC. The variable domain in full, completed from reference TRBV7-3 and TRBJ2-5, reads GAGVSQTPSNKVTEKGKYVELRCDPISGHTALYWYRQSLGQGPEFLIYFQGTGAADDSGLPNDRFFAVRPEGSVSTLKIQRTERGDSAVYLCASSLGTEETQYFGPGTRLLVL.

The rearrangement links TRBV19 to TRBJ1-5; TRBD1 agrees at 7 bases. In germline, CDR1 is LNHDA, CDR2 SQIVND (reference sequence). This CDR3 region has 13 residues. V was clipped by 6 bases and J by 6 bases; unmatched bases: 5. In nucleotides, the CDR3 is TGTGCCAGTAGGCTTACAGGGGCTCAGCCCCAGCATTTT. Translated: CASRLTGAQPQHF.

This clone was seen a handful of times. The chain joins TRBV5-8 to TRBJ2-1; 9 nucleotides align to TRBD1. The CDR3 loop spans 15 amino acids. Trimming took 0 bases from V and 2 from J; bases not matched to a gene: 0. Germline-derived CDR1 and CDR2 are SGHTS and YDEGEE. CDR3 coding DNA: TGTGCCAGCAGCTTGGGACAGGGGGCCTACAATGAGCAGTTCTTC. Protein: CASSLGQGAYNEQFF.

The rearrangement links TRBV5-1 to TRBJ2-3; 8 nucleotides align to TRBD2. Trimming cost V 4 bases and J 2 bases; bases outside gene matches: 6. CDR3 size: 15 residues. Germline V gene data show CDR1 as SGHRS and CDR2 as YFSETQ. The DNA for the CDR3 is TGCGCCAGCAGCACCCCGGGACTAGTCACAGATACGCAGTATTTT. It codes for CASSTPGLVTDTQYF.

The chain uses TRBV15 and TRBJ2-5; 8 positions match TRBD2. The CDR3 is 15 amino acids. The V gene's germline CDR1 is LNHNV and CDR2 YYDKDF (reference sequence). Trimming took 6 bases from V and 5 from J; bases not matched to a gene: 11. The CDR3 bases are TGTGCCACCAGTCCTATTCGGGGGGGCCCTGAGACCCAGTACTTC. It yields the protein CATSPIRGGPETQYF.

V and J are TRBV4-2 and TRBJ2-1, with 7 bases aligning to TRBD1. Per germline, CDR1 LGHNA and CDR2 YNFKEQ. V was pared by 3 bases and J by 1 base, with 6 bases of the junction left unmatched. There are 16 residues in the CDR3. The CDR3 region is CASSQAGGSSYNEQFF. The CDR3 DNA sequence: TGTGCCAGCAGCCAGGCAGGGGGTAGTTCCTACAATGAGCAGTTCTTC.

The sample holds one count of this clone. The gene calls are TRBV29-1 and TRBJ2-3; 7 bases agree with TRBD2. Unmatched junction bases numbered 6, after V lost 7 bases and J lost 2 bases. The CDR3 is 13 amino acids. Germline assignment: CDR1 SQVTM and CDR2 ANQGSEA. The CDR3 sequence is CSASGILTDTQYF. The CDR3 DNA sequence: TGCAGCGCCAGCGGGATCCTCACAGATACGCAGTATTTT.

The chain uses TRBV19 and TRBJ1-2, with D possibly being TRBD1 (5 bases). Germline V gene lookup returns CDR1 LNHDA and CDR2 SQIVND (reference sequence). Trimming removed 6 bases from V and 4 bases from J, with 12 bases in between. The CDR3 sequence is 13 residues long. CDR3 nucleotides: TGTGCCAGTAGAGAAGGAGGGGCCTATGGCTACACCTTC. Its protein product is CASREGGAYGYTF.

This clone was observed a few times. The chain is built from TRBV6-5 and TRBJ1-3; no reliable D call. CDR1 is MNHEY, CDR2 SVGAGI, per germline. Trimming removed 2 bases at V and 2 bases at J, with 10 bases between. The CDR3 has 15 residues. CDR3 sequence: CASSYGQIAGNTIYF. DNA for the CDR3: TGTGCCAGCAGTTACGGGCAGATAGCTGGAAACACCATATATTTT.

J is TRBJ2-5 and V is TRBV15; TRBD1 might be the D (6 bases). V lost 3 bases and J lost 7, with 12 bases in between. Germline values: CDR1 LNHNV, CDR2 YYDKDF (reference sequence). This CDR3 has 13 amino acids. The CDR3 nucleotides read TGTGCCACCAGCAGTCCCCTAGGGGGGACCCAGTACTTC. This translates into CATSSPLGGTQYF.